Each of the 24 T cell receptor beta chains below was sequenced from the same sample in a study of shared clonotypes between healthy human individuals. The naive CD8 population came from CD45RO-negative cells selected for CCR7, without terminally differentiated effector memory CD45RA+ cells. Profiled with immunoSEQ multiplex PCR; TCRdb holds only in-frame clones, not every one. The profile shows fewer than 1 million clones, approximately 97% of them singletons. Specimen: naive CD8+ T cells sorted from blood. Receptors were obtained from a man aged 25 to 40 in good health.

V and J are TRBV11-2 and TRBJ2-7; D possibly corresponds to TRBD1 (7 bases). CDR1 is SGHAT and CDR2 is FQNNGV in the germline V gene. The V end lost 5 bases, the J end lost 2 bases, and 10 bases lay between the germline ends. This CDR3 is built from 13 residues. The CDR3 region is CASSAGQTYEQYF. CDR3 in DNA: TGTGCCAGCAGCGCGGGACAGACCTACGAGCAGTACTTC.

The V and J genes are TRBV19 and TRBJ2-3; D is perhaps TRBD1 or TRBD2 (6 bases each). The CDR3 loop spans 14 amino acids. Per germline, CDR1 LNHDA and CDR2 SQIVND (reference sequence). The germline V and J ends were trimmed by 8 bases and 6 bases, with 18 bases remaining between them. The CDR3 DNA reads as TGTGCCAGTGACCCCGGGGGCCGTCGGGATACGCAGTATTTT. This gives the protein CASDPGGRRDTQYF.

The chain employs TRBV27 and TRBJ2-1, with TRBD1 matching over 7 bases. CDR1 is MNHEY and CDR2 is SMNVEV in the germline V gene (reference sequence). The CDR3 covers 13 residues. The V and J ends lost 8 bases and 6 bases, in that order; junction bases with no gene match: 7. CDR3 sequence: CASAFDRVNEQFF. CDR3 nucleotides: TGTGCCAGCGCCTTCGACAGGGTCAATGAGCAGTTCTTC.

This CDR3 reads CASRGGGQQFF. The CDR3 DNA reads as TGTGCCAGCAGAGGGGGGGGTCAGCAGTTCTTC. This chain connects TRBV2 to TRBJ2-1, with D perhaps matching TRBD2 (7 bases). Trimming removed 6 bases at V and 11 bases at J, with 11 bases between. In germline, CDR1 is SNHLY, CDR2 FYNNEI. CDR3 length: 11 amino acids. Combining the CDR3 with reference TRBV2 and TRBJ2-1 gives the whole variable domain EPEVTQTPSHQVTQMGQEVILRCVPISNHLYFYWYRQILGQKVEFLVSFYNNEISEKSEIFDDQFSVERPDGSNFTLKIRSTKLEDSAMYFCASRGGGQQFFGPGTRLTVL.

This chain links TRBV6-1 with TRBJ2-7, with 10 positions matching TRBD1. CDR1 is MNHNS and CDR2 is SASEGT in the germline V gene. J was trimmed by 5 bases and V by 3 bases; bases with no gene match: 13. The CDR3 consists of 17 residues. The CDR3 is CASSDDRGRFGRDEQYF. CDR3 in DNA: TGTGCCAGCAGTGATGACAGGGGGCGCTTCGGACGGGACGAGCAGTACTTC.

The V gene is TRBV11-2, the J gene TRBJ2-2; TRBD2 aligns across 8 bases. With 8 bases clipped from V and 7 bases from J, the junction kept 12 bases outside the gene matches. The CDR3 is made up of 15 amino acids. Germline V CDR1 and CDR2: SGHAT, FQNNGV. The CDR3 region has the DNA TGTGCCAGCGCGTACGGGAGGGAAACGAGCGGGGAGCTGTTTTTT. This gives the protein CASAYGRETSGELFF.

The chain uses TRBV11-3 and TRBJ1-5, with D possibly TRBD1 on 6 matching bases. The CDR3 loop spans 15 amino acids. Germline lookup yields CDR1 SGHNT and CDR2 YENEEA. Trimming removed 1 base from V and 2 bases from J, with 9 bases in between. The CDR3 DNA is TGTGCCAGCAGCTTAGGGACAGACGGCAATCAGCCCCAGCATTTT. Its protein product is CASSLGTDGNQPQHF.

This rearrangement joins TRBV7-9 to TRBJ2-7, with 9 bases identical to TRBD1. Trimming took 2 bases from V and 4 from J; bases not matched to a gene: 6. Germline V CDR1 and CDR2: SEHNR, FQNEAQ (reference sequence). The CDR3 is 15 residues long. The CDR3 protein is CASSLFRDRVYEQYF. The DNA for the CDR3 is TGTGCCAGCAGCTTATTTCGGGACAGGGTTTACGAGCAGTACTTC.

V and J are TRBV28 and TRBJ2-7; D uncertain. This CDR3 is 12 amino acids long. CDR1 is MDHEN, CDR2 SYDVKM, per germline. Trimming stripped 6 bases from V and 5 bases from J, with 11 bases between. The CDR3 nucleotides are TGTGCCAGCAGCCCGGTCCCCCACGAGCAGTACTTC. Translating gives CASSPVPHEQYF.

The chain couples TRBV28 to TRBJ1-5; D not certain. The CDR3 length is 14 residues. Trimming left V 3 bases short and J 0 bases short, with 6 bases between. Germline CDR1 MDHEN, CDR2 SYDVKM. The CDR3 coding sequence is TGTGCCAGCAGTTTGTTCATTAGCAATCAGCCCCAGCATTTT. Its protein product is CASSLFISNQPQHF.

This sequence joins TRBV6-6 and TRBJ2-3, with D unresolved. Looked up from germline, CDR1 is MNHNY and CDR2 is SVGAGI (reference sequence). V lost 0 bases and J 5 bases, leaving 6 bases between the germline ends. The length of the CDR3 is 13 residues. The CDR3 DNA is TGTGCCAGCAGTTACTCGGGGATAGATACGCAGTATTTT. It codes for CASSYSGIDTQYF.

The count of this clone is one. The CDR3 reads CASSLFWTGGFYEQYF. The CDR3 bases are TGTGCCAGCAGTTTGTTCTGGACAGGGGGTTTTTACGAGCAGTACTTC. The J gene is TRBJ2-7, the V gene TRBV27; 10 bases agree with TRBD1. Per the germline V gene, CDR1 is MNHEY and CDR2 is SMNVEV (reference sequence). V lost 3 bases, J lost 4 bases, and 9 bases stayed unmatched. The CDR3 spans 16 residues.

The V call is TRBV7-9, the J call TRBJ2-5; D not certain. Germline lookup yields CDR1 SEHNR and CDR2 FQNEAQ (reference sequence). The CDR3 extends over 17 amino acids. V dropped 4 bases and J dropped 1 base, with 19 bases sitting between them. CDR3 loop: CASSSTKATKLQETQYF. DNA for the CDR3: TGTGCCAGCAGCTCTACCAAAGCTACTAAACTCCAAGAGACCCAGTACTTC. The whole variable domain, remainder taken from reference TRBV7-9 and TRBJ2-5, is DTGVSQNPRHKITKRGQNVTFRCDPISEHNRLYWYRQTLGQGPEFLTYFQNEAQLEKSRLLSDRFSAERPKGSFSTLEIQRTEQGDSAMYLCASSSTKATKLQETQYFGPGTRLLVL.

The CDR3, as DNA: TGCGCCAGCAGCCTCCTCCCCGGGAGGGCCTACGAGCAGTACTTC. This codes for CASSLLPGRAYEQYF. The chain employs TRBV5-1 and TRBJ2-7, with 8 bases matching TRBD2. CDR3 size: 15 residues. V gave up 4 bases and J gave up 2 bases; unmatched junction bases: 8. Germline values: CDR1 SGHRS, CDR2 YFSETQ. Combining the CDR3 with reference TRBV5-1 and TRBJ2-7 gives the whole variable domain KAGVTQTPRYLIKTRGQQVTLSCSPISGHRSVSWYQQTPGQGLQFLFEYFSETQRNKGNFPGRFSGRQFSNSRSEMNVSTLELGDSALYLCASSLLPGRAYEQYFGPGTRLTVT.

The chain combines TRBV11-2 with TRBJ2-1, with TRBD2 identical over 10 bases. The CDR3 contains 15 residues. CDR1 is SGHAT and CDR2 is FQNNGV in the germline V gene. V shed 1 base and J 8 bases; nucleotides not matched to a gene: 5. CDR3 bases: TGTGCCAGCAGCTTAGGAGCGGGAGGGTTGGATGAGCAGTTCTTC. This codes for CASSLGAGGLDEQFF.

The chain carries TRBV19 and TRBJ1-5, with a possible D match to TRBD1 (6 bases). Germline-derived CDR1 and CDR2 are LNHDA and SQIVND (reference sequence). V gave up 7 bases and J gave up 7 bases, with 17 bases separating them. The CDR3 is made up of 14 amino acids. The DNA of the CDR3 is TGTGCCAGTACCAAAATTCCGGGGGGCCAGCCCCAGCATTTT. It encodes CASTKIPGGQPQHF. The variable domain in full, completed from reference TRBV19 and TRBJ1-5, reads DGGITQSPKYLFRKEGQNVTLSCEQNLNHDAMYWYRQDPGQGLRLIYYSQIVNDFQKGDIAEGYSVSREKKESFPLTVTSAQKNPTAFYLCASTKIPGGQPQHFGDGTRLSIL.

This chain joins TRBV5-5 and TRBJ2-1; the D gene is possibly TRBD2 (5 bases). Per germline, CDR1 SGHKS and CDR2 YYEKEE (reference sequence). V lost 10 bases and J 3 bases, leaving 20 bases between the germline ends. The CDR3 is made up of 15 amino acids. CDR3 sequence (DNA): TGTGCCGGCGAAGCAGCCCGGGGAATCTACAATGAGCAGTTCTTC. This sequence encodes CAGEAARGIYNEQFF.

CDR3 loop: CASSRELGDEKLFF. DNA for the CDR3: TGTGCCAGCAGTCGTGAGTTGGGCGATGAAAAACTGTTTTTT. The rearrangement joins TRBV6-5 to TRBJ1-4; D not certain. Between the trimmed V and J ends, which lost 5 bases and 6 bases, there was a span of 13 bases. CDR1 and CDR2 from the germline V gene are MNHEY and SVGAGI. The CDR3 is made up of 14 amino acids.

The chain carries TRBV15 and TRBJ2-1; 7 positions match TRBD2. The CDR3 has 15 residues. Trimming at V came to 8 bases and at J to 0 bases, leaving 7 bases not matched to a gene. Germline lookup yields CDR1 LNHNV and CDR2 YYDKDF (reference sequence). The CDR3 sequence: CATDKGGPSYNEQFF. The CDR3 region has the DNA TGTGCCACCGATAAGGGAGGGCCCTCCTACAATGAGCAGTTCTTC.

This chain links TRBV30 with TRBJ1-4, with 12 positions matching TRBD1. V was clipped by 4 bases and J by 7 bases; unmatched bases: 10. Germline assignment: CDR1 GTSNPN and CDR2 SVGIG (reference sequence). This CDR3 is 16 amino acids long. The CDR3 here is CAWTTGTGGRSEKLFF. CDR3 coding DNA: TGTGCCTGGACCACCGGGACAGGGGGCAGGAGTGAAAAACTGTTTTTT. The full variable domain, in which reference TRBV30 and TRBJ1-4 provide the parts outside the CDR3, is SQTIHQWPATLVQPVGSPLSLECTVEGTSNPNLYWYRQAAGRGLQLLFYSVGIGQISSEVPQNLSASRPQDRQFILSSKKLLLSDSGFYLCAWTTGTGGRSEKLFFGSGTQLSVL.

The J gene is TRBJ2-1, the V gene TRBV6-5; tentative D call: TRBD1 (6 bases). V lost 6 bases to trimming and J lost 6 bases, with 15 bases between them. The CDR3 is made up of 14 amino acids. Per germline, CDR1 MNHEY and CDR2 SVGAGI. CDR3 in amino acids: CASRPGVKLNEQFF. The CDR3 bases are TGTGCCAGCAGGCCAGGGGTAAAACTCAATGAGCAGTTCTTC.

This clone was recorded only once. The gene calls are TRBV23-1 and TRBJ2-1; a possible D gene is TRBD2 (5 bases). TRBV23-1 is given ORF status, its function remaining uncertain. The CDR3 extends over 14 amino acids. V was shortened by 3 bases and J by 6 bases, with 12 bases between the two germline ends. CDR3 sequence reads: CASSQGLSGNEQFF. CDR3 in DNA: TGCGCCAGCAGTCAGGGGTTAAGCGGCAATGAGCAGTTCTTC.

This clone was seen more than once but under ten times. The V and J genes are TRBV29-1 and TRBJ1-1; D is unresolved. CDR1 is SQVTM, CDR2 ANQGSEA, per germline. The CDR3 contains 12 residues. V shed 3 bases and J shed 1 base, with 6 bases lying between them. The CDR3 spells CSVDIWNTEAFF. The CDR3 region has the DNA TGCAGCGTTGATATCTGGAACACTGAAGCTTTCTTT.

The J gene is TRBJ1-3, the V gene TRBV29-1; 9 nucleotides agree with TRBD1. The CDR3 consists of 20 residues. V lost 4 bases, J lost 0 bases, and 19 bases stayed unmatched. Germline values: CDR1 SQVTM, CDR2 ANQGSEA. As DNA, the CDR3 is TGCAGCGTTGTTTTTCCCCGTGGGGACAGGGCTCTTAGCTCTGGAAACACCATATATTTT. Translated: CSVVFPRGDRALSSGNTIYF.